This paragraph covers one T cell receptor beta chain sequence. Its antigen is not identified. Looked up from germline, CDR1 is MNHEY and CDR2 is SVGEGT. The germline V and J ends were trimmed by 2 bases and 3 bases, with 17 bases remaining between them. The CDR3 totals 16 residues. Some clones are missing from TCRdb's copy, which holds only in-frame ones; the method was immunoSEQ multiplex PCR. In the table there are approximately 130,000 clones, about 89% of which are singletons. These data originate in a study of T cell responses to AZD1222 COVID-19 vaccine. Notes on the study in general: Baseline serology detected seropositivity in only a handful of AZD1222 recipients. The donors showed a predominance of white British ancestry and of females, with possible underestimation of clonal diversity. Close to half of all spike-specific TCRs reportedly target regions of the variants that are unmutated. Repertoires were sampled only after the peak T cell response.

The material sequenced was peripheral blood, taken 28 days after the second AZD1222 dose. This clonotype was sampled from an adult who received the AZD1222 COVID-19 vaccine. The chain has TRBV6-2 or TRBV6-3 and TRBJ2-7; a weak D match, TRBD1 (6 bases). DNA for the CDR3: TGTGCCAGCAGTTACCTGGGAGCAGGGGTCGACTACGAGCAGTACTTC. The encoded protein is CASSYLGAGVDYEQYF.